Included here is one T cell receptor (beta chain) sequence, with context. The entry originates in a study of blood T cell repertoires in COVID-19. Study context: Acute and convalescent COVID-19 specimens originated in the United States, Italy and Spain. Sources were T cells, B-cell-depleted T cells, or PBMCs; the material itself was cDNA or gDNA.

Germline lookup yields CDR1 SGHDT and CDR2 YYEEEE. J gave up 2 bases and V 4 bases, and 6 bases lay outside the gene matches. The CDR3 is 15 residues long. Original data processing: Quantification of nucleated cells was approximated via reference gene primer amplification. Using immunoSEQ multiplex PCR, the repertoire was profiled, and TCRdb retains in-frame clones only, with some absent. V, J and clone size were drawn from that table, and D and trimming were deduced from the DNA. The table records 140,000 to 150,000 clones, roughly 87% of them present only once. The receptor's source is a man between 65 and 79 years old with acute or convalescent COVID-19. The genes are TRBV5-6 and TRBJ1-3, with 7 bases fitting TRBD1. The sequenced sample was peripheral blood. The CDR3 is CASSPGQDPGNTIYF. DNA for the CDR3: TGTGCCAGCAGCCCTGGACAGGACCCTGGAAACACCATATATTTT.